The clone carrying this T cell receptor beta chain was counted between two and nine times. Through a sample-barcoded 5' primer and a J-beta primer mix, a second PCR was run for 7 to 11 cycles. Each CDR3 protein gets one entry after TCRdb re-called the 5' RACE reads with MiXCR. The sample has hundreds of thousands of distinct CDR3 sequences, 20% to 25% seen once. The source of the sample is a study of blood T cells in healthy people across ages. Germline CDR1 and CDR2: DFQATT and SNEGSKA (reference sequence). The CDR3 is 14 residues long. V dropped 1 base and J dropped 4; count of bases not matched to a gene: 6. These data were also reused for a study on T cells of mothers and their children.

The chain joins TRBV20-1 to TRBJ2-5, with 7 bases matching TRBD1. The sample consisted of blood. This sequence was found in a boy aged 5 to 17 in good health. CDR3 sequence: CSARVPRGRETQYF. CDR3 nucleotides: TGCAGTGCTAGAGTCCCCAGGGGGAGAGAGACCCAGTACTTC.